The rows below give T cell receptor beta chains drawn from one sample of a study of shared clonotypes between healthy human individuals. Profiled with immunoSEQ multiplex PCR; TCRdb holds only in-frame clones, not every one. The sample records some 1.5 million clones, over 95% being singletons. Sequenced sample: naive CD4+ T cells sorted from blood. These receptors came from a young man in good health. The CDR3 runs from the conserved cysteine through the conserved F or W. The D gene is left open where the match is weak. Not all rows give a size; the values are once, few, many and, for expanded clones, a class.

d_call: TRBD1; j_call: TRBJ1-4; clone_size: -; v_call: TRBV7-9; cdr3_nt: TGTGCCAGCAGCCGGATCCTACAGGGGGTATACGGTGAAAAACTGTTTTTT; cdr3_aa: CASSRILQGVYGEKLFF
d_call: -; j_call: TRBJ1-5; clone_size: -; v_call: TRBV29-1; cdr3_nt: TGCAGCTTCAGCCAGGGTAACAATCAGCCCCAGCATTTT; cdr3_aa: CSFSQGNNQPQHF
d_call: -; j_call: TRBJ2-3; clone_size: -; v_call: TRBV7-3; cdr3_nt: TGTGCCAGCAGCTTAATTTTTGGAGGGCCAGATACGCAGTATTTT; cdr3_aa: CASSLIFGGPDTQYF
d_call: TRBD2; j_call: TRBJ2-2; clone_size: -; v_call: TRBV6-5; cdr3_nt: TGTGCCAGCAGTTACTCGGCGGGAGGGGTCACCGGGGAGCTGTTTTTT; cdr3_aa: CASSYSAGGVTGELFF
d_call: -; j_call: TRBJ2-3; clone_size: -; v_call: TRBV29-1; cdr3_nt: TGCAGCGTGGGGCAGGGTAGTTCGGATACGCAGTATTTT; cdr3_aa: CSVGQGSSDTQYF
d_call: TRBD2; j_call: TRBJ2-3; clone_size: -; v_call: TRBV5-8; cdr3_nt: TGTGCCAGCAGCCGGCCGGGATGGAGCGGGGGCACAGATACGCAGTATTTT; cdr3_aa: CASSRPGWSGGTDTQYF
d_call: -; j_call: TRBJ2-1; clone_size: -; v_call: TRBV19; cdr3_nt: TGTGCCAGTAGTATAGGTACAGGGAACTACAATGAGCAGTTCTTC; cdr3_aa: CASSIGTGNYNEQFF
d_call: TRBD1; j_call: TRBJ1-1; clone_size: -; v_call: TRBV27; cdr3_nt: TGTGCCAGCAGTTCTTGGACAGGGAGCTCTGAAGCTTTCTTT; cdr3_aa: CASSSWTGSSEAFF
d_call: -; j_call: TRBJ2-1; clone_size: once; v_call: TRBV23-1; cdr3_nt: TGCGCCAGCAGTCAATCGGCGGCGCAGCGAAAATACAATGAGCAGTTCTTC; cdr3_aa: CASSQSAAQRKYNEQFF
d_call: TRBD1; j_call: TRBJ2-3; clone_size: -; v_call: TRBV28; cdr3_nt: TGTGCCAGCAGCCCGACCGGGACAGGCTTCACAGATACGCAGTATTTT; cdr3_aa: CASSPTGTGFTDTQYF
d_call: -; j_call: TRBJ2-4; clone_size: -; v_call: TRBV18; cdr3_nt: TGTGCCAGCTCACCGAGGCCTGTAGCCAAAAACATTCAGTACTTC; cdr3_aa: CASSPRPVAKNIQYF
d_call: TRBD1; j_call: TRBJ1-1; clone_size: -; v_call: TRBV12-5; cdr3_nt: TGTGCTAGTGGAAACGACAGGGGGCCCGCAGGCACTGAAGCTTTCTTT; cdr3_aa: CASGNDRGPAGTEAFF
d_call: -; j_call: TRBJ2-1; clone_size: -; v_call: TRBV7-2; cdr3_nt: TGTGCCAGCAGCAGGCGGTGGGGCGACGAGCAGTTCTTC; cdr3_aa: CASSRRWGDEQFF
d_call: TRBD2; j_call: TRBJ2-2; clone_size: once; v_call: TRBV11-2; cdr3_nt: TGTGCCAGCAGAGCTCCGGGACTAGCGTCTCAAAGGTCCGGGGAGCTGTTTTTT; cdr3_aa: CASRAPGLASQRSGELFF
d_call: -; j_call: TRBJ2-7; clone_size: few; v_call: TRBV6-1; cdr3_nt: TGTGCCAGCAGTGATCTCTACGAGCAGTACTTC; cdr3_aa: CASSDLYEQYF
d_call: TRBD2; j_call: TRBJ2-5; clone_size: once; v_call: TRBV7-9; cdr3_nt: TGTGCCAGCAGCTCACGGACTAGCGGGAGTCATTATCAAGAGACCCAGTACTTC; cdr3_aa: CASSSRTSGSHYQETQYF
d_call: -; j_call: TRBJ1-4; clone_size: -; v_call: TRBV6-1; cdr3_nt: TGTGCCAGCAGTGAAGCCGGAGGGGCAACTAATGAAAAACTGTTTTTT; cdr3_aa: CASSEAGGATNEKLFF
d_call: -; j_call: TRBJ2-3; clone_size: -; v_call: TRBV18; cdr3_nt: TGTGCCAGCTCACCGACCACGGGACGCGCAGATACGCAGTATTTT; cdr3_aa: CASSPTTGRADTQYF
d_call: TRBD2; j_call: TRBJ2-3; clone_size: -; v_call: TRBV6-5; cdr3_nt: TGTGCCAGCAGTTCTCTTCTAGCGGGCACAGATACGCAGTATTTT; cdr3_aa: CASSSLLAGTDTQYF
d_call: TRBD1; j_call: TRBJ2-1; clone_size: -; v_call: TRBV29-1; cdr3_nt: TGCAGCGTTGAAGGAGGGACAGGGGGCGACTACAATGAGCAGTTCTTC; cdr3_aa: CSVEGGTGGDYNEQFF
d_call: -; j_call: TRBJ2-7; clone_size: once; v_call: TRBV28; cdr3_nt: TGTGCCAGCAGTTTCGAGATCAGGGGTTCCTACGAGCAGTACTTC; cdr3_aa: CASSFEIRGSYEQYF
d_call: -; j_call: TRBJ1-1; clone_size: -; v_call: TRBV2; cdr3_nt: TGTGCCAGCAGTGATTACTCCACTGAAGCTTTCTTT; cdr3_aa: CASSDYSTEAFF
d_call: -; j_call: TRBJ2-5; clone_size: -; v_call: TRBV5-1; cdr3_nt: TGCGCCAGCAGCGCGGTCTACAGGGAAGAGACCCAGTACTTC; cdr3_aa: CASSAVYREETQYF
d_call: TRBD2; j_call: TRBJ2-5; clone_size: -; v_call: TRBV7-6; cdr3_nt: TGTGCCAGCAGCTTCTTCCCTCTAGCGGTAGAGACCCAGTACTTC; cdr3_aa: CASSFFPLAVETQYF
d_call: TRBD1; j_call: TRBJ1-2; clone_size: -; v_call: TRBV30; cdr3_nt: TGTGCCTACAATATCCAGGGGGTTGGCTACACCTTC; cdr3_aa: CAYNIQGVGYTF
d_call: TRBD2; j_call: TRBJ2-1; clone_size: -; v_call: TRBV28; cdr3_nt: TGTGCCAGCACCCCTGGGGGGAGGGGACATGAGCAGTTCTTC; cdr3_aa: CASTPGGRGHEQFF
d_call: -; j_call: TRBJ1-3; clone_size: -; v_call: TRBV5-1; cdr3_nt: TGCGCCAGCAGCTTGTTGTGGGGGGACTCTGGAAACACCATATATTTT; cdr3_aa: CASSLLWGDSGNTIYF
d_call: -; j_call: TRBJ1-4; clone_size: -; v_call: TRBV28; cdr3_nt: TGTGCCAGCAGAGGACACAGGAATGAAAAACTGTTTTTT; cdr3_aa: CASRGHRNEKLFF
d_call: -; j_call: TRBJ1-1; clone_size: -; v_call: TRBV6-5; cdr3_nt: TGTGCCAGCAGTTACCTGGGAAGCACTGAAGCTTTCTTT; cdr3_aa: CASSYLGSTEAFF
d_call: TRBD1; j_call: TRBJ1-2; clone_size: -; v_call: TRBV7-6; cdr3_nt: TGTGCCAGCAGCCGCCAGGGGACAGGGGATAACTATGGCTACACCTTC; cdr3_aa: CASSRQGTGDNYGYTF
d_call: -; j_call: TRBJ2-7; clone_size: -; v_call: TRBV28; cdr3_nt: TGTGCCAGCAGTTTAATCGGGATCCACGAGCAGTACTTC; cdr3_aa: CASSLIGIHEQYF
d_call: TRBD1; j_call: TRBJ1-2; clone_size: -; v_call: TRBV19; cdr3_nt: TGTGCCAGTAGCCGAGAAACCGGGACAGACCCGGGAGTCTATGGCTACACCTTC; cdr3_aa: CASSRETGTDPGVYGYTF
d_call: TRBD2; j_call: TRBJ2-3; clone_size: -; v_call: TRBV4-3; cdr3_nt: TGCGCCAGCAGTTTCGGGACTAGCGGGGGGATTAGCACAGATACGCAGTATTTT; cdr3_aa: CASSFGTSGGISTDTQYF
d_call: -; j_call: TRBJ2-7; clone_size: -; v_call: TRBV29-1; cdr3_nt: TGCAGCGTTGCCCCAGGGGAGCCTGGGGAGCAGTACTTC; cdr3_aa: CSVAPGEPGEQYF
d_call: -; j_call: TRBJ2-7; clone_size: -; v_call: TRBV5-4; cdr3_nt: TGTGCCAGCAGCTTGGGGTCTAGCGTTCAGTACTTC; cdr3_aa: CASSLGSSVQYF
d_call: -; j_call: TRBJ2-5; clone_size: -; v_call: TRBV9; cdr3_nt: TGTGCCAGCAGCGCATACAGTGGTGGTGTCCAAGAGACCCAGTACTTC; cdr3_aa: CASSAYSGGVQETQYF
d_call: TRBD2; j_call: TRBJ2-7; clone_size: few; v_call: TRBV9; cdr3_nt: TGTGCCAGCAGCCCTAGCGGGAGGCACTCGCTCGAGCAGTACTTC; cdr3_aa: CASSPSGRHSLEQYF
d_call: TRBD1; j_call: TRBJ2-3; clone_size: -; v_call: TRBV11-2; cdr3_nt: TGTGCCAGCAGCCCCAGGACAGGGGGAATAGATACGCAGTATTTT; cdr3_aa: CASSPRTGGIDTQYF
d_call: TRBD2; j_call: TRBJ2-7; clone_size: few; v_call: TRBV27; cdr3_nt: TGTGCCAGCAGTACTACTAACCGGGACTACAGAGACGAGCAGTACTTC; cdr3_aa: CASSTTNRDYRDEQYF
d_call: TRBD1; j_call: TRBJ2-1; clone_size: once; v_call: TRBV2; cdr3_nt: TGTGCCAGCGGGGGACAGGGCAGAATCAATGAGCAGTTCTTC; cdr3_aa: CASGGQGRINEQFF